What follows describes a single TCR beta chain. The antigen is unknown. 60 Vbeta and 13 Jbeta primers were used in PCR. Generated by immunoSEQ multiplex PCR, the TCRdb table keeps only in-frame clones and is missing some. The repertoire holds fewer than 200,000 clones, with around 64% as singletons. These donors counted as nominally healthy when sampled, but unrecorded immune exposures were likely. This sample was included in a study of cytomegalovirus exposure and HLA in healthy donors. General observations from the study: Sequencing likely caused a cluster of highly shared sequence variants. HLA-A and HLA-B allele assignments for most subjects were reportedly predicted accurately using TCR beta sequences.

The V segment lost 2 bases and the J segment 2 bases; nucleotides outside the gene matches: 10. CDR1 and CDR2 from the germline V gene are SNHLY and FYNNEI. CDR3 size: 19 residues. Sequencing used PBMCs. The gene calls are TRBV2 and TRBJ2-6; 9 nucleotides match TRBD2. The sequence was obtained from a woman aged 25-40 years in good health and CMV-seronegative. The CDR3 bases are TGTGCCAGCAGTGAAAGAAGTAGCGGGGGTATACCTGGGGCCAACGTCCTGACTTTC. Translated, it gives CASSERSSGGIPGANVLTF.